One sample yielded the 10 T cell receptor beta chains listed below, sequenced in a study of blood T cell repertoires in COVID-19. Sequenced by immunoSEQ multiplex PCR; TCRdb stores in-frame clones only, minus some. Here the sample spans around 50,000 clones, around 92% being singletons. The sequencing input was peripheral blood. These receptors were obtained from a human donor in a cohort sampled during active COVID-19.

CDR3 in amino acids: CSVGATMNTEAFF. CDR3 bases: TGCAGCGTTGGAGCCACGATGAACACTGAAGCTTTCTTT. The rearrangement joins TRBV29-1 to TRBJ1-1; D is unresolved. V dropped 4 bases and J dropped 0 bases, with 9 bases sitting between them. The CDR3 totals 13 residues. CDR1 is SQVTM, CDR2 ANQGSEA, per germline.

This chain uses TRBV7-6 with TRBJ1-6; D perhaps matches TRBD1 (6 bases). Germline V CDR1 and CDR2: SGHVS, FNYEAQ. The germline V and J ends were trimmed by 2 bases and 5 bases, with 7 bases remaining between them. The CDR3 length is 14 residues. The CDR3: CASSLRQDNSPLHF. Here the CDR3 DNA reads TGTGCCAGCAGCTTAAGACAGGATAATTCACCCCTCCACTTT.

The CDR3 region has the DNA TGTGCCAGGGTATTTTTTAGCGGTACCTACGAGCAGTACTTC. Translated: CARVFFSGTYEQYF. The J gene is TRBJ2-7, the V gene TRBV6-5; D possibly corresponds to TRBD2 (6 bases). The CDR3 runs to 14 residues. Germline CDR1 MNHEY, CDR2 SVGAGI. Trimming removed 9 bases from V and 2 bases from J, with 17 bases in between.

V is TRBV11-3 and J is TRBJ2-1; 7 bases fit TRBD1. Germline CDR1 and CDR2: SGHNT and YENEEA. This CDR3 region has 14 residues. V was clipped by 7 bases and J by 5 bases; unmatched bases: 8. CDR3 nucleotides: TGTGCCAGCACCACCGGGACAGCCAACAATGAGCAGTTCTTC. This sequence encodes CASTTGTANNEQFF.

The J gene is TRBJ2-2, the V gene TRBV5-1; D unclear. V was clipped by 0 bases and J by 3 bases, with 15 bases between them. From germline, CDR1 is SGHRS and CDR2 YFSETQ. This CDR3 is 17 amino acids long. CDR3 amino acids: CASSLAGVGGDTGELFF. The CDR3 nucleotides read TGCGCCAGCAGCTTGGCCGGCGTAGGCGGCGACACCGGGGAGCTGTTTTTT.

Written as DNA, the CDR3 is TGTGCCAGCAGTGAAGTAGGGCGCGGGCCGAGCTCTGGAAACACCATATATTTT. Protein product: CASSEVGRGPSSGNTIYF. The chain joins TRBV2 to TRBJ1-3; D gene ambiguous. Germline CDR1 SNHLY, CDR2 FYNNEI. Trimming took 1 base from V and 0 from J, leaving 16 bases between them. This CDR3 contains 18 residues.

The rearrangement uses TRBV10-3 and TRBJ1-2; 7 bases agree with TRBD1. The junction had 9 bases not matched to a gene; V was cut back by 8 bases and J by 6 bases. Germline V gene data show CDR1 as ENHRY and CDR2 as SYGVKD. The CDR3 runs 13 residues. The CDR3 reads CAIQGDSPDGYTF. DNA for the CDR3: TGTGCCATCCAGGGGGACAGCCCAGATGGCTACACCTTC.

The V and J genes are TRBV7-8 and TRBJ2-3, with 11 positions matching TRBD2. This CDR3 spans 16 amino acids. The germline gives CDR1 SGHVS, CDR2 FQNEAQ. After removal of 1 base from V and 0 bases from J, the junction contained 0 bases not matched to a gene. The CDR3, as DNA: TGTGCCAGCAGCTTAGTAGCGGGAGGGAGCACAGATACGCAGTATTTT. It encodes CASSLVAGGSTDTQYF.

The J gene is TRBJ2-3, the V gene TRBV9; D may be TRBD2 (6 bases). The length of the CDR3 is 16 residues. Trimming left V 0 bases short and J 1 base short, with 12 bases between. The germline V gene has CDR1 SGDLS and CDR2 YYNGEE. This CDR3 reads CASSVVGSGGTDTQYF. The CDR3 DNA follows: TGTGCCAGCAGCGTAGTCGGTAGCGGAGGCACAGATACGCAGTATTTT.

In its sample, this clone was seen once. The rearrangement links TRBV12-5 to TRBJ2-7; TRBD1 agrees at 12 bases. This CDR3 spans 19 amino acids. Germline V CDR1 and CDR2: LGHNT, FRNRAP. Trimming cost V 3 bases and J 0 bases; bases outside gene matches: 12. As DNA, the CDR3 is TGTGCTAGTGGTTTCTCCGGGACAGGGGGCACAATCCCCTCCTACGAGCAGTACTTC. It codes for CASGFSGTGGTIPSYEQYF.